This TCR beta chain came from a study of blood T cell repertoires in COVID-19. Study summary: The cDNA or gDNA used as material had been derived from T cells, B-cell-depleted T cells, or PBMCs.

This CDR3 spans 15 amino acids. Germline values: CDR1 LGHDT, CDR2 YNNKEL (reference sequence). Trimming removed 1 base from V and 2 bases from J, with 10 bases in between. Clones were read by immunoSEQ multiplex PCR, and TCRdb kept only the in-frame ones, dropping some. The sample has tens of thousands of clones, roughly four fifths seen once. The gene calls are TRBV3-1 (or the pseudogene TRBV3-2) and TRBJ2-3, with TRBD1 as a possible D gene (5 bases). Material for sequencing was peripheral blood. This receptor was taken from a man between 45 and 60 years old with active or convalescent COVID-19. CDR3 bases: TGTGCCAGCAGCCAAGTGTCAGGGTTCACAGATACGCAGTATTTT. Amino acid sequence: CASSQVSGFTDTQYF.